These 3 T cell receptor beta chains were sequenced from one sample in a study of technical replicates of blood from a handful of donors (TCRdb year 2017). Receptor amplification or capture employed the immunoSEQ multiplex PCR assay. Imported from immuneACCESS, the table was reduced by TCRdb to in-frame sequences with V and J called. These copies leave out some clones; in studies compared against another copy, an unresolved V gene accounts for under half, and the cause of the remainder is not known. This sample comprises about 57,000 clones, 90% to 95% of them detected only once. Roughly 4% of the sample belongs to the ten largest clones. Sequencing used PBMCs. These receptors were collected from a human donor in good health. Some clones in this sample may be carry-over from other donors' samples.

The chain employs TRBV18 and TRBJ2-5, with D perhaps TRBD1 (6 bases). The assigned J gene may be wrong: the sequence end matches TRBJ2-7 better. This CDR3 contains 12 residues. Germline CDR1 is KGHSH and CDR2 is LQKENI. CDR3 region: CASSQDSYEQYF. CDR3 bases: TGTGCCAGCTCGCAGGACAGTTACGAGCAGTACTTC.

This clone came up once. This sequence joins TRBV30 and TRBJ2-5, with D perhaps TRBD2 (5 bases). This CDR3 is 13 amino acids long. Germline CDR1 GTSNPN, CDR2 SVGIG (reference sequence). V shed 0 bases and J shed 5 bases, with 10 bases lying between them. The CDR3 DNA sequence: TGTGCCTGGAGTGTAACCGGCGGGGAGACCCAGTACTTC. Protein: CAWSVTGGETQYF.

The chain recombines TRBV7-8 with TRBJ2-1; D call uncertain. V lost 4 bases, J lost 2 bases, and 9 bases lay in between. The CDR3 spans 14 residues. Germline CDR1 is SGHVS and CDR2 is FQNEAQ. This CDR3 reads CASSSSRAYNEQFF. For the CDR3, the DNA is TGTGCCAGCAGCTCCTCACGCGCCTACAATGAGCAGTTCTTC.